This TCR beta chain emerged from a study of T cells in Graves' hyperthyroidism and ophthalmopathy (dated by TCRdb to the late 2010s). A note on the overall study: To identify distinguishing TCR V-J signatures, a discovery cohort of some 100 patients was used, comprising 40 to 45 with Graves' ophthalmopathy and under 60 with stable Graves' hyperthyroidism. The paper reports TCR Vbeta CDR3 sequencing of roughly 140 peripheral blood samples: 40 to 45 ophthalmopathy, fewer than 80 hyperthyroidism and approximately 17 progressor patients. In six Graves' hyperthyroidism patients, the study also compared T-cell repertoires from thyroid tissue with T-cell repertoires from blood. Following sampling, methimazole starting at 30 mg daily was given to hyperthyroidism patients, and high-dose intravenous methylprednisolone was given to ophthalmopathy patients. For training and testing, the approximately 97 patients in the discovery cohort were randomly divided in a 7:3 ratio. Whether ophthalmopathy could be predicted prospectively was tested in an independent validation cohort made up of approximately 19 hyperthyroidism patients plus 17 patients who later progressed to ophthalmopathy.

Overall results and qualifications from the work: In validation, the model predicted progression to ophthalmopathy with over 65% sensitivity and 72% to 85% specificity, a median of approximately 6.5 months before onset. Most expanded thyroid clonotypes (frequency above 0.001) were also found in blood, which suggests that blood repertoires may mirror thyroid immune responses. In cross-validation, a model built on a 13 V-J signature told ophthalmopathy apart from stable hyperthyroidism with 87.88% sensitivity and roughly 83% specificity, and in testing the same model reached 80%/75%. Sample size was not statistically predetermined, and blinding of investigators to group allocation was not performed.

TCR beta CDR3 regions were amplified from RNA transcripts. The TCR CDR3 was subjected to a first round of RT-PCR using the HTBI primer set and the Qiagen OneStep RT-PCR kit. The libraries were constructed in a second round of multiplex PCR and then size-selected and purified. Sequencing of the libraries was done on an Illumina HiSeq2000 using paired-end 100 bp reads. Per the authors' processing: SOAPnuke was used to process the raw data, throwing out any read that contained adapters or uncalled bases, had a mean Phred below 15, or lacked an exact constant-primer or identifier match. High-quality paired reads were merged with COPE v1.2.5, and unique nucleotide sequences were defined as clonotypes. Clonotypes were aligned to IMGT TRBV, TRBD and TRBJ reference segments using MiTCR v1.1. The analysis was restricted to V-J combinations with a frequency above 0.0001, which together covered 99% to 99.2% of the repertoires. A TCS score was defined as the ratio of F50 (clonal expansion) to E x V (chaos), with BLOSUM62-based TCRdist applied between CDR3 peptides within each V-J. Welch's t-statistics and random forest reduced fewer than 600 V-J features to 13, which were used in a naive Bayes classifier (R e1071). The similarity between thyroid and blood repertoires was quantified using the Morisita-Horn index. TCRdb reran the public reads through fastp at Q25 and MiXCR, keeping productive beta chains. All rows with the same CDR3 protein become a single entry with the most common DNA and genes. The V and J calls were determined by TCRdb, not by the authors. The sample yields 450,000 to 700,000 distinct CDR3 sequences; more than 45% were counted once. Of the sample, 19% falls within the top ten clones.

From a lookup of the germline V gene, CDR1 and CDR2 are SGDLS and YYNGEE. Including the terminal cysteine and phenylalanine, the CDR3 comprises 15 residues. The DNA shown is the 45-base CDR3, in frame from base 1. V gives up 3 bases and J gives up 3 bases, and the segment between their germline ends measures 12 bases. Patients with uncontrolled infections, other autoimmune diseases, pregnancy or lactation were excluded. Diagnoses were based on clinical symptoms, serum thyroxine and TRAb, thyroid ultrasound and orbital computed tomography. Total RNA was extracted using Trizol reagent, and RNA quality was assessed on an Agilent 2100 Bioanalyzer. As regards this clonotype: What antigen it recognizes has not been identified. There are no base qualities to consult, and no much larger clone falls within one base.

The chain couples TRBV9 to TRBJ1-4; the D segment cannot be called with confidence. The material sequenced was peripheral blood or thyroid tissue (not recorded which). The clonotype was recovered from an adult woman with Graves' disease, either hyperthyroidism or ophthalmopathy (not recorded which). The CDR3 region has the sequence CASSARLGPNEKLFF. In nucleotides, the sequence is TGTGCCAGCAGCGCTCGCTTGGGCCCTAATGAAAAACTGTTTTTT.